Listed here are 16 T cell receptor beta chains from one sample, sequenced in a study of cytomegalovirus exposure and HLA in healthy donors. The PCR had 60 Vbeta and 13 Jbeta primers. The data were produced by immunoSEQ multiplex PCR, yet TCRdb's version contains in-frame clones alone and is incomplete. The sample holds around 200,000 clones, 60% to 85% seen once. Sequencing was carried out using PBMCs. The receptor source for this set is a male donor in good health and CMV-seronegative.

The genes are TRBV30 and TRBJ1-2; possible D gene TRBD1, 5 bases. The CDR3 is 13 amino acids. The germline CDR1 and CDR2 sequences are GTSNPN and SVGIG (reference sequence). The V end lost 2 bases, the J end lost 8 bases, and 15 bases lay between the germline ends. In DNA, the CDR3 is TGTGCCTGGAGTAATCAGGGCGCGGCCGGCTACACCTTC. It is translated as CAWSNQGAAGYTF.

The CDR3 protein is CSVHGGDRNEQFF. The DNA for the CDR3 is TGCAGCGTCCACGGGGGGGATCGTAATGAGCAGTTCTTC. This chain connects TRBV29-1 to TRBJ2-1; TRBD2 aligns across 8 bases. Germline V gene lookup returns CDR1 SQVTM and CDR2 ANQGSEA. V lost 6 bases, J lost 7 bases, and 8 bases stayed unmatched. The CDR3 sequence is 13 residues long.

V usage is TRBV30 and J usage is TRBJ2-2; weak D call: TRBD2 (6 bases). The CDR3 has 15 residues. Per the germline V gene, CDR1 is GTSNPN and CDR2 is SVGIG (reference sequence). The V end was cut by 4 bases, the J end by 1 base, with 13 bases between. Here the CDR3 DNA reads TGTGCCTGGACTCCCGGGACTGAGAACACCGGGGAGCTGTTTTTT. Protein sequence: CAWTPGTENTGELFF.

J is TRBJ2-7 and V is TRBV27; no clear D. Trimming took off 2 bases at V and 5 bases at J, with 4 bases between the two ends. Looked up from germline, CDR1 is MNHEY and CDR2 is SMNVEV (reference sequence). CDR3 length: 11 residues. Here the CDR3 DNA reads TGTGCCAGCAGTTTAGGCCACGAGCAGTACTTC. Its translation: CASSLGHEQYF.

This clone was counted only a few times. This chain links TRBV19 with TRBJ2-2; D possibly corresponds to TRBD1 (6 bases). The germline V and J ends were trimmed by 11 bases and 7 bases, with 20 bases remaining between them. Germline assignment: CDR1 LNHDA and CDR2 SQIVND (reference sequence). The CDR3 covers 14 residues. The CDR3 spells CAGSFTGQGGELFF. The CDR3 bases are TGTGCCGGATCCTTTACAGGGCAGGGCGGGGAGCTGTTTTTT.

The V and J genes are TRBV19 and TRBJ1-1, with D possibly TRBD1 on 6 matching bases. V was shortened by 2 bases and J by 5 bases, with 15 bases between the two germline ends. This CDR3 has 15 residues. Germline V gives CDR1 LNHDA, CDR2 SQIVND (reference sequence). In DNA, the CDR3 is TGTGCCAGTAGTATACGGGGGGGCGCAGGGACTGAAGCTTTCTTT. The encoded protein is CASSIRGGAGTEAFF. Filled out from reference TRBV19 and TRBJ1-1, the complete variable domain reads DGGITQSPKYLFRKEGQNVTLSCEQNLNHDAMYWYRQDPGQGLRLIYYSQIVNDFQKGDIAEGYSVSREKKESFPLTVTSAQKNPTAFYLCASSIRGGAGTEAFFGQGTRLTVV.

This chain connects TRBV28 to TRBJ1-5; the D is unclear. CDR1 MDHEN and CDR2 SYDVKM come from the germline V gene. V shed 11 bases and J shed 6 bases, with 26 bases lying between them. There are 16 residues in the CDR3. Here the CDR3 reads CAAQMSGFKAGQPQHF. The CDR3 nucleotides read TGTGCCGCCCAAATGTCGGGTTTCAAAGCTGGTCAGCCCCAGCATTTT.

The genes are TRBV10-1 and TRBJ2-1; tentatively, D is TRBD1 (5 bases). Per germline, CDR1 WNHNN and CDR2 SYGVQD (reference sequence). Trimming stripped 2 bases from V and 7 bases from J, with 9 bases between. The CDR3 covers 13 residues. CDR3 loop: CASSERQRNEQFF. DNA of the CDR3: TGCGCCAGCAGTGAGAGACAGAGAAATGAGCAGTTCTTC.

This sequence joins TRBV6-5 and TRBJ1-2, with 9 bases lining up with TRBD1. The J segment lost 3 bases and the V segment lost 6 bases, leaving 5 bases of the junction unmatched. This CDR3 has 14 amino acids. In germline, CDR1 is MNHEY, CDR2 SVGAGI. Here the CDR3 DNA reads TGTGCCAGCAGCCCAGGGACAGGGTACTATGGCTACACCTTC. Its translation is CASSPGTGYYGYTF.

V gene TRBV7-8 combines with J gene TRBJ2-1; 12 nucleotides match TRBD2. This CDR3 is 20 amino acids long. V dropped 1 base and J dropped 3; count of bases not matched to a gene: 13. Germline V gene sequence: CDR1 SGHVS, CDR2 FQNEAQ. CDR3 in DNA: TGTGCCAGCAGCTTAGATAGACTAGCGGGAGCCCGGAAGTACTACAATGAGCAGTTCTTC. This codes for CASSLDRLAGARKYYNEQFF.

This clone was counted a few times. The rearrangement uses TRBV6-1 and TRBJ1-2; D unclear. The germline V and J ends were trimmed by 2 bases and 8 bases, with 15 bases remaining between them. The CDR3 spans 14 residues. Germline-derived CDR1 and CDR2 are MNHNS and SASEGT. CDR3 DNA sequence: TGTGCCAGCAGTGAATCCCGGGGTCGCTCCGGCTACACCTTC. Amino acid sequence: CASSESRGRSGYTF.

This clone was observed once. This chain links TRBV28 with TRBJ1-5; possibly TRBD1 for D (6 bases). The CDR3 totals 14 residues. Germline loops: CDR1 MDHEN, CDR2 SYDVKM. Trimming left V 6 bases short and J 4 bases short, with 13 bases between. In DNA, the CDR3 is TGTGCCAGCAGACTGGTGGGGGCTAATCAGCCCCAGCATTTT. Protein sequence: CASRLVGANQPQHF.

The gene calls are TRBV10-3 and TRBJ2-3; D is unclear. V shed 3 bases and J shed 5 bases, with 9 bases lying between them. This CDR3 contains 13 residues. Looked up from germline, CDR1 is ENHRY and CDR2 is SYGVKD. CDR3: CAISDTRQDTQYF. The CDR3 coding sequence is TGTGCCATCAGTGACACTCGCCAAGATACGCAGTATTTT.

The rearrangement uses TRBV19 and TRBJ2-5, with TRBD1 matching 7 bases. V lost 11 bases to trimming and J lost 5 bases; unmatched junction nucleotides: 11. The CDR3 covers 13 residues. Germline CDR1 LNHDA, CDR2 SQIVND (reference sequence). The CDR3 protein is CACRTGSGETQYF. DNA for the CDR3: TGTGCCTGCCGGACAGGATCGGGGGAGACCCAGTACTTC.

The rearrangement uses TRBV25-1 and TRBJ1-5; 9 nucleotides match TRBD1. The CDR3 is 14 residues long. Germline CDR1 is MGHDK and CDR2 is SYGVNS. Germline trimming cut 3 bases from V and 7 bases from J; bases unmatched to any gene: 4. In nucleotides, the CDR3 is TGTGCCAGCAGTGACACAGGGGGCGGGCAGCCCCAGCATTTT. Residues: CASSDTGGGQPQHF.

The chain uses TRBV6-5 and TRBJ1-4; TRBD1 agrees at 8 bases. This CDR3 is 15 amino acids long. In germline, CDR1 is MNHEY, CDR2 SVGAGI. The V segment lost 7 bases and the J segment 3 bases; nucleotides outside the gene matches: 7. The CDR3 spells CASKRSTGANEKLFF. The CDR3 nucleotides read TGTGCCAGCAAACGATCGACAGGGGCTAATGAAAAACTGTTTTTT.